What follows describes a single T cell receptor beta chain. Its antigen remains undetermined. A roughly 2.5 ml peripheral blood sample was drawn into PAXgene tubes per donor and stored at -80°C. Total RNA was isolated from whole blood with the PAXgene blood miRNA kit on an automated QIAcube, without T cell sorting. Peripheral blood from monozygotic twin pairs who were concordant or discordant for inflammatory bowel disease underwent deep TCRalpha and TCRbeta repertoire profiling using unique molecular barcoding. Smoking habits were recorded for all twin pairs, and each individual was classified as a current, former or never smoker. Library generation was performed with 5' RACE. For each TCR library, approximately 3,700 ng of total RNA was used. For each sample, cDNA was synthesized in eight separate reactions using SMARTScribe reverse transcriptase. During cDNA synthesis, unique molecular identifiers containing a 6-nucleotide sample barcode were introduced by template switching. Amplification of TCRalpha and TCRbeta cDNA involved two nested PCRs of approximately 17 and 9 cycles, and each PCR was followed by bead purification. Before amplification, the cDNA was treated with uracil DNA-glycosylase and purified using the QIAquick PCR purification kit. The second PCR added Illumina TruSeq-compatible adapters along with sample-specific barcodes. TapeStation and Qubit were used to check library quality and concentration, and around 4.7 ng of each library was pooled. Pooled libraries were sequenced on an Illumina HiSeq2500 single-index Rapid Run with 2 x 100 bp reads and custom sequencing primers. In the paper's pipeline: MiGEC version 1.2.6 was used for UMI-based consensus assembly, which corrected PCR and sequencing errors. MiXCR version 2.1.1 handled V(D)J alignment, clonotype assembly and CDR3 extraction. To normalise gene usage, clonotype sharing and MAIT/NKT TCR abundance, the top 1000, 10 000 and 20 000 clonotypes in each sample were analysed. After downsampling to 27 000 UMIs, diversity was calculated as the inverse Simpson index using the vegan R package. Statistical testing used paired Mann-Whitney U tests on the discordant twin pairs and applied Benjamini-Hochberg correction for multiple testing. Reads reprocessed by TCRdb are summarized as one entry per CDR3 protein sequence, and DNA is absent. TCRdb's processing, not the study's, gives the V and J calls here. The table of this sample itemizes 420,000 or so distinct CDR3 sequences. The top ten hold around 2.4% of the sample.

This sample stems from a study of monozygotic twins with inflammatory bowel disease (dated by TCRdb to about 2019). For the wider study: The full study comprised around 28 monozygotic twin pairs: nine German pairs (four IBD-concordant, five IBD-discordant) and 19 IBD-discordant Danish pairs. The search for disease-associated traits relied mainly on comparing IBD patients with their genetically identical healthy co-twins within discordant pairs. Each individual had, on average, about 151 000 unique TCRalpha sequences and 181 000 unique TCRbeta sequences available for analysis.

General findings and caveats noted by the study authors: Repertoire similarity did not differ between concordant and discordant twins, which could be due to limited statistical power. The results gave no support for a single strong signal or clonotype linked to IBD. Compared with healthy twins, IBD patients shared fewer clonotypes with other individuals, and the difference was most pronounced in patients with signs of disease activity. Distinction between different T cell subtypes could not be achieved in the analysis. Measured by the inverse Simpson index, TCRbeta repertoire diversity was lower in IBD patients than in their healthy co-twins. Because patients received different immunosuppressive treatments, the repertoires may have picked up extra background noise and variability between individuals.

The cysteine opens and the phenylalanine closes a CDR3 of 15 amino acids. No DNA is listed. For CDR1 and CDR2, the germline V gene lists SGHTS and YDEGEE. The sample was blood. This clonotype was sampled from a human donor with ulcerative colitis or Crohn's disease, or a healthy co-twin of an affected twin (not recorded which). The chain is made from TRBV5-8 and TRBJ2-3; the D gene TCRdb calls, TRBD1, cannot be checked with no DNA. The CDR3 reads CASSLGTGGEGTQYF. The entire variable domain, with the stretches around the CDR3 drawn from the reference TRBV5-8 and TRBJ2-3 proteins, is EAGVTQSPTHLIKTRGQQATLRCSPISGHTSVYWYQQALGLGLQFLLWYDEGEERNRGNFPPRFSGRQFPNYSSELNVNALELEDSALYLCASSLGTGGEGTQYFGPGTRLTVL.